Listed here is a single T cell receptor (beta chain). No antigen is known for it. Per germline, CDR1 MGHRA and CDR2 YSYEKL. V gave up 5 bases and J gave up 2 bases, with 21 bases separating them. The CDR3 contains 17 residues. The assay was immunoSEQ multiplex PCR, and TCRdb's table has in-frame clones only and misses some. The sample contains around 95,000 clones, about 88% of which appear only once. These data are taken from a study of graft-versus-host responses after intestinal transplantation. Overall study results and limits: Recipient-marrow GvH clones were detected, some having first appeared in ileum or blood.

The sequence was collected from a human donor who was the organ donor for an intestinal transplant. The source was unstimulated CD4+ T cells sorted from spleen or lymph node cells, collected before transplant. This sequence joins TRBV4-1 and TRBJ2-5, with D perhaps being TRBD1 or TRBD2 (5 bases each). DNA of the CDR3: TGCGCCAGCAGCATGAAAATAGCCGGAGGACATCAAGAGACCCAGTACTTC. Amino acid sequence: CASSMKIAGGHQETQYF.